These 21 T cell receptor beta chains were sequenced from one sample in a study of vaccination and CD4 T cells after COVID-19. What these receptors recognize is not known. With the Oncomine TCR Beta short-read assay, DNA from cultured CD4+ T cells was sequenced. TCRdb re-analysed the PCR reads in MiXCR, keeping a single row per CDR3 protein. The table has some 22,000 distinct CDR3 sequences, roughly 53% seen once. Treatment specified: roughly ten-day PBMC culture with coronavirus spike peptide pools or control peptides (ViraFEST assay). Sequencing was carried out using CD4+ T cells from blood, cultured in vitro. The receptors originated from a human donor who had recovered from COVID-19.

The J gene is TRBJ1-2, the V gene TRBV27, with D tentatively TRBD1 (6 bases). Germline-derived CDR1 and CDR2 are MNHEY and SMNVEV (reference sequence). The CDR3 consists of 14 residues. Trimming cost V 0 bases and J 8 bases, with 13 bases left between them. The CDR3 sequence is CASSLSWGLGGYTF. The CDR3 bases are TGTGCCAGCAGTTTATCGTGGGGGCTGGGAGGCTACACCTTC.

The CDR3 sequence is CASSSPGQRTDTQYF. The CDR3 nucleotides are TGTGCCAGCAGTTCTCCGGGACAGCGCACAGATACGCAGTATTTT. This sequence joins TRBV28 and TRBJ2-3, with 7 nucleotides matching TRBD1. V shed 4 bases and J 1 base; nucleotides not matched to a gene: 5. CDR1 and CDR2 from the germline V gene are MDHEN and SYDVKM. This CDR3 region has 15 residues.

This clonotype was detected a few times. At one boundary the junction diverges from the germline segment, which might be a read error. V gene TRBV7-6 combines with J gene TRBJ2-1; 8 bases match TRBD1. CDR3 size: 15 residues. The germline V gene encodes CDR1 SGHVS and CDR2 FNYEAQ. The CDR3 reads CASSFRQGPYNEQFF. For the CDR3, the DNA is TGTGCTAGCAGCTTCCGACAGGGGCCTTACAATGAGCAGTTCTTC.

The chain employs TRBV7-2 and TRBJ1-2; D may be TRBD1 (6 bases). The V end was cut by 0 bases, the J end by 0 bases, with 20 bases between. The CDR3 is 19 amino acids. CDR1 is SGHTA and CDR2 is FQGNSA in the germline V gene. The CDR3 DNA follows: TGTGCCAGCAGCTTAGCGAGCGGGGGGCCTGGGCCTTCTAACTATGGCTACACCTTC. It translates to CASSLASGGPGPSNYGYTF.

The rearrangement links TRBV12-3 or TRBV12-4 to TRBJ2-7; the D is unclear. Trimming pared 1 base from V and 0 bases from J, leaving 10 bases between. The CDR3 is made up of 15 amino acids. CDR3 region: CASSLERVSSYEQYF. Written as DNA, the CDR3 is TGTGCCAGCAGTTTAGAACGGGTTAGCTCCTACGAGCAGTACTTC.

This clonotype occurred once. The V gene is TRBV20-1, the J gene TRBJ2-3, with D perhaps TRBD2 (6 bases). CDR3 length: 15 residues. Between the trimmed V and J ends, which lost 3 bases and 4 bases, there was a span of 17 bases. Per germline, CDR1 DFQATT and CDR2 SNEGSKA (reference sequence). CDR3 amino acids: CSARRGLGAPDTQYF. CDR3 DNA: TGCAGTGCTAGGAGGGGACTCGGCGCCCCAGATACGCAGTATTTT.

The DNA for the CDR3 is TGCAGTGCTAGACGGCTACCTAGCACAGATACGCAGTATTTT. It yields the protein CSARRLPSTDTQYF. This chain links TRBV20-1 with TRBJ2-3; D uncertain. This CDR3 region has 14 residues. Trimming cost V 2 bases and J 0 bases, with 9 bases left between them. Germline CDR1 reads DFQATT; CDR2 reads SNEGSKA (reference sequence).

The V call is TRBV11-2, the J call TRBJ1-1; tentatively, D is TRBD1 (6 bases). Trimming took 4 bases from V and 1 from J, leaving 7 bases between them. Per the germline V gene, CDR1 is SGHAT and CDR2 is FQNNGV. The CDR3 sequence is 13 residues long. In nucleotides, the CDR3 is TGTGCCAGCAGCTCGGGACAGAACACTGAAGCTTTCTTT. Translated, it gives CASSSGQNTEAFF.

This clonotype came up once. This sequence joins TRBV10-3 and TRBJ2-7, with TRBD1 as a possible D gene (5 bases). The germline CDR1 and CDR2 sequences are ENHRY and SYGVKD. V lost 0 bases and J lost 2, with 14 bases in between. This CDR3 has 16 amino acids. The CDR3 loop is CAISESVRGVAYEQYF. The CDR3 DNA follows: TGTGCCATCAGTGAGTCGGTAAGGGGTGTCGCCTACGAGCAGTACTTC.

This sequence joins TRBV15 and TRBJ2-1, with D possibly TRBD1 on 6 matching bases. Germline CDR1 LNHNV, CDR2 YYDKDF (reference sequence). The CDR3 runs to 15 residues. The V end was cut by 5 bases, the J end by 4 bases, with 15 bases between. The CDR3 coding sequence is TGTGCCACCAGCGACCAGGGGTATACGTACAATGAGCAGTTCTTC. As protein: CATSDQGYTYNEQFF. The full variable domain, in which reference TRBV15 and TRBJ2-1 provide the parts outside the CDR3, is DAMVIQNPRYQVTQFGKPVTLSCSQTLNHNVMYWYQQKSSQAPKLLFHYYDKDFNNEADTPDNFQSRRPNTSFCFLDIRSPGLGDTAMYLCATSDQGYTYNEQFFGPGTRLTVL.

The chain couples TRBV12-3 or TRBV12-4 to TRBJ1-1, with TRBD1 as a possible D gene (5 bases). V was trimmed by 2 bases and J by 0 bases, leaving 10 bases between them. The CDR3 has 15 amino acids. Here the CDR3 reads CASSLRGSMNTEAFF. The CDR3 DNA sequence: TGTGCCAGCAGTTTACGGGGCTCGATGAACACTGAAGCTTTCTTT.

The rearrangement joins TRBV2 to TRBJ1-1; weak D call: TRBD1 (5 bases). V shed 4 bases and J shed 7 bases, with 16 bases lying between them. The CDR3 covers 14 residues. Per the germline V gene, CDR1 is SNHLY and CDR2 is FYNNEI. This chain's CDR3 is CASSGEGKVNEAFF. The CDR3 DNA reads as TGTGCCAGCAGTGGCGAGGGGAAGGTGAATGAAGCTTTCTTT.

J is TRBJ1-2 and V is TRBV30; D is uncertain. Germline values: CDR1 GTSNPN, CDR2 SVGIG (reference sequence). V dropped 0 bases and J dropped 4 bases, with 12 bases sitting between them. The CDR3 is 14 residues long. For the CDR3, the DNA is TGTGCCTGGAGTGTAAATCGGATTCTCTATGGCTACACCTTC. Its protein product is CAWSVNRILYGYTF. Drawing the rest from reference TRBV30 and TRBJ1-2, the complete variable domain is SQTIHQWPATLVQPVGSPLSLECTVEGTSNPNLYWYRQAAGRGLQLLFYSVGIGQISSEVPQNLSASRPQDRQFILSSKKLLLSDSGFYLCAWSVNRILYGYTFGSGTRLTVV.

The chain links TRBV20-1 to TRBJ2-1; the D gene could be TRBD1 or TRBD2 (5 bases each). CDR1 and CDR2 (germline): DFQATT, SNEGSKA (reference sequence). V lost 0 bases to trimming and J lost 0 bases, with 9 bases between them. The CDR3 has 15 amino acids. Here the CDR3 DNA reads TGCAGTGCTAGAGATCTGGGACGCTCCTACAATGAGCAGTTCTTC. It is translated as CSARDLGRSYNEQFF.

The sample holds a few counts of this clonotype. CDR3: CSARTLSTTDTQYF. Written as DNA, the CDR3 is TGCAGTGCTAGGACCCTTTCTACCACAGATACGCAGTATTTT. The chain couples TRBV20-1 to TRBJ2-3, with no clear D. This CDR3 is 14 amino acids long. Between the trimmed V and J ends, which lost 3 bases and 2 bases, there was a span of 12 bases. Germline V gives CDR1 DFQATT, CDR2 SNEGSKA (reference sequence).

The chain employs TRBV20-1 and TRBJ1-1; D is uncertain. Trimming removed 2 bases at V and 4 bases at J, with 14 bases between. The CDR3 spans 14 residues. Germline values: CDR1 DFQATT, CDR2 SNEGSKA (reference sequence). The CDR3 coding sequence is TGCAGTGCTAGACCCGGAGGGATGGGCACTGAAGCTTTCTTT. Amino acids: CSARPGGMGTEAFF.

This chain joins TRBV20-1 and TRBJ1-1; possible D gene TRBD1, 5 bases. CDR1 and CDR2 from the germline V gene are DFQATT and SNEGSKA (reference sequence). The CDR3 is made up of 13 amino acids. The V and J ends lost 6 bases and 6 bases respectively, with 17 bases between them. The DNA for the CDR3 is TGCAGTGCGCAGTACCGGGGAGGGGCTGAAGCTTTCTTT. Translation: CSAQYRGGAEAFF.

This rearrangement joins TRBV11-2 to TRBJ1-6; D not resolved. The CDR3 length is 17 residues. Germline V gene sequence: CDR1 SGHAT, CDR2 FQNNGV. V dropped 2 bases and J dropped 7 bases, with 18 bases sitting between them. CDR3 region: CASSLRADFRRNSPLHF. The CDR3 coding sequence is TGTGCCAGCAGCTTACGGGCGGACTTCAGGAGAAATTCACCCCTCCACTTT. The entire variable domain, with the rest obtained from reference TRBV11-2 and TRBJ1-6, is as follows: EAGVAQSPRYKIIEKRQSVAFWCNPISGHATLYWYQQILGQGPKLLIQFQNNGVVDDSQLPKDRFSAERLKGVDSTLKIQPAKLEDSAVYLCASSLRADFRRNSPLHFGNGTRLTVT.

This chain links TRBV7-9 with TRBJ1-2; maybe TRBD1 (5 bases). CDR1 is SEHNR, CDR2 FQNEAQ, per germline (reference sequence). CDR3 length: 14 residues. The V end lost 6 bases, the J end lost 8 bases, and 19 bases lay between the germline ends. The CDR3: CASSPLYEGSGYTF. The CDR3 region has the DNA TGTGCCAGCAGTCCGCTTTACGAGGGGTCCGGCTACACCTTC.

The table lists this clonotype with a few counts. CDR3 DNA sequence: TGCAGTGCTATACAGGGGGACTCCTATAATTCACCCCTCCACTTT. As protein: CSAIQGDSYNSPLHF. The rearrangement links TRBV20-1 to TRBJ1-6; TRBD1 matches 8 bases. Germline lookup yields CDR1 DFQATT and CDR2 SNEGSKA (reference sequence). This CDR3 has 15 amino acids. Losses at the gene ends were 4 bases for V and 0 bases for J; bases not matched to a gene: 2.

The V gene is TRBV20-1, the J gene TRBJ1-1, with a weak D call TRBD1 (6 bases). There are 14 residues in the CDR3. The V end lost 4 bases, the J end lost 5 bases, and 17 bases lay between the germline ends. Germline V gives CDR1 DFQATT, CDR2 SNEGSKA (reference sequence). CDR3 loop: CSAIHSIRGTEAFF. DNA of the CDR3: TGCAGTGCTATACACTCCATAAGGGGGACTGAAGCTTTCTTT.